Reported below is one TCR beta chain. Sequence at one end of the junction differs from germline and may be a read error. It was genomic DNA that served as the template for profiling TCR beta VDJ and CDR3. TCRdb processed the reads anew with MiXCR; each CDR3 protein has one entry. There are some 410,000 distinct CDR3 sequences in the sample; under 80% occur only once, and 4% lies in the top ten. This sample is drawn from a study of CD8+CD57+ T cells in acquired aplastic anemia. This sequence originates from a human donor in good health, serving as a control. The source material was sorted CD4+, CD8+, or CD8+CD57+ T cells (not recorded which) from PBMCs.

DNA of the CDR3: TGCAGCGTTGAAGCGAGGGATGCCGGGGGGCTGACTTTT. Protein: CSVEARDAGGLTF. The V gene is TRBV29-1, the J gene TRBJ2-2; D is perhaps TRBD2 (7 bases). CDR1 is SQVTM and CDR2 is ANQGSEA in the germline V gene. The CDR3 spans 13 residues.